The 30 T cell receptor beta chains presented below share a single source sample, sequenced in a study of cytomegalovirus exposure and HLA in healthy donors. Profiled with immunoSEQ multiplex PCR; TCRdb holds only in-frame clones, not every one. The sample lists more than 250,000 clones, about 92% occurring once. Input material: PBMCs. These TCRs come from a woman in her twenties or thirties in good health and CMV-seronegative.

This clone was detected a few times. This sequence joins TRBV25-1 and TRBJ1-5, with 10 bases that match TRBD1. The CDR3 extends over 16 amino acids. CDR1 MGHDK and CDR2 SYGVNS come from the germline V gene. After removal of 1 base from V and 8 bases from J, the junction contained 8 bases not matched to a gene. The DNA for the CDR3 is TGTGCCAGCAGTGAATCGCAGACAGGGGGCAAGGAGCCCCAGCATTTT. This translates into CASSESQTGGKEPQHF.

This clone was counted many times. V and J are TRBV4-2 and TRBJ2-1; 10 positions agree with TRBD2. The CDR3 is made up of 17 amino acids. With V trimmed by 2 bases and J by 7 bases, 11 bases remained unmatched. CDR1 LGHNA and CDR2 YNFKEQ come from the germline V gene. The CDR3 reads CASSQLPPGTSDNEQFF. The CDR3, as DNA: TGTGCCAGCAGCCAACTACCTCCCGGGACTAGCGATAATGAGCAGTTCTTC.

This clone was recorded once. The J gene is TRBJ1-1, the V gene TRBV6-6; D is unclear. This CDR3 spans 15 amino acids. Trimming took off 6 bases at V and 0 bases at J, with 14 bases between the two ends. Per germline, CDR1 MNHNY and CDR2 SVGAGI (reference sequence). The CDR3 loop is CASRTLEILNTEAFF. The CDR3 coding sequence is TGTGCCAGCAGAACCTTAGAGATATTGAACACTGAAGCTTTCTTT.

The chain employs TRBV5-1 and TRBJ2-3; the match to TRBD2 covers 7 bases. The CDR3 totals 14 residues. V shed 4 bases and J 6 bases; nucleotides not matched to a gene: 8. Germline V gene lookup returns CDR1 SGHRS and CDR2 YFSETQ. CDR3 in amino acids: CASSEGGSGDTQYF. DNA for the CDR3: TGCGCCAGCAGCGAAGGCGGGAGTGGCGATACGCAGTATTTT.

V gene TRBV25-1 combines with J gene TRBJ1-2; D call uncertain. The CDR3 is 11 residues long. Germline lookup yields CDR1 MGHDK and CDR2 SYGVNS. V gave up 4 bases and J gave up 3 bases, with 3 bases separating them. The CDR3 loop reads CASSVYYGYTF. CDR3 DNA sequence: TGTGCCAGCAGTGTTTACTATGGCTACACCTTC.

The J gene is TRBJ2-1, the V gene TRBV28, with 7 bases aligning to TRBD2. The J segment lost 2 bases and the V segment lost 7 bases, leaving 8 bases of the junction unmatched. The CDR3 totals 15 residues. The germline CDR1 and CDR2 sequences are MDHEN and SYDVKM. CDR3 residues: CASTQAGTTYNEQFF. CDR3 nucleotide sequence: TGTGCCAGCACTCAAGCCGGGACTACCTACAATGAGCAGTTCTTC.

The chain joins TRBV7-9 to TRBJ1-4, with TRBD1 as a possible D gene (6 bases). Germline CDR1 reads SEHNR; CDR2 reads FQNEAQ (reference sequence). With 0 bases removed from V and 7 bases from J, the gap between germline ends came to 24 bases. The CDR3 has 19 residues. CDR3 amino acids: CASSLAPMGLPGASEKLFF. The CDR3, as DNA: TGTGCCAGCAGCTTAGCCCCTATGGGGCTCCCGGGGGCAAGTGAAAAACTGTTTTTT.

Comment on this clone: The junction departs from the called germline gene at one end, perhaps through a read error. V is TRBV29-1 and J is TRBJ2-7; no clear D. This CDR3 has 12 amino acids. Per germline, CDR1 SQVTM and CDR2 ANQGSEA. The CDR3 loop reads CSVEDNGYGQYF. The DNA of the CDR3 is TGCAGCGTTGAAGATAACGGATACGGGCAGTACTTC.

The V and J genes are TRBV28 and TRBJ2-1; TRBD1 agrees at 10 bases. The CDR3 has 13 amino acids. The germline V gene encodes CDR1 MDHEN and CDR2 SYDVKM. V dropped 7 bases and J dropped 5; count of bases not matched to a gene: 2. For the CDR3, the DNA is TGTGCCAGCAAAGGACAGGGGGACAATGAGCAGTTCTTC. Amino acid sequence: CASKGQGDNEQFF. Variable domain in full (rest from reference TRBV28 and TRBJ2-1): DVKVTQSSRYLVKRTGEKVFLECVQDMDHENMFWYRQDPGLGLRLIYFSYDVKMKEKGDIPEGYSVSREKKERFSLILESASTNQTSMYLCASKGQGDNEQFFGPGTRLTVL.

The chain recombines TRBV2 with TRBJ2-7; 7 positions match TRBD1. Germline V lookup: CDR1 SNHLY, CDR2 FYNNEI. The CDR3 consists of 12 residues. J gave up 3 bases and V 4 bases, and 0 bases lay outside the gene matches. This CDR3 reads CASSAGGYEQYF. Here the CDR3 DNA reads TGTGCCAGCAGTGCAGGGGGCTACGAGCAGTACTTC.

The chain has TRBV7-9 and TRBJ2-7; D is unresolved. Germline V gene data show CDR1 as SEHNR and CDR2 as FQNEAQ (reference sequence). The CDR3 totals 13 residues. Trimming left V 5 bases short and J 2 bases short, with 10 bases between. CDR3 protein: CASSSDWAYEQYF. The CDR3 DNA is TGTGCCAGCAGCAGCGACTGGGCCTACGAGCAGTACTTC.

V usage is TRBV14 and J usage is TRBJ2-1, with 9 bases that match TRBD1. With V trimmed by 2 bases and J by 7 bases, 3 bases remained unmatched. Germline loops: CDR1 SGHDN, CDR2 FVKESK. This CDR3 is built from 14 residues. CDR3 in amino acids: CASSQRDRVNEQFF. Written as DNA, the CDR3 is TGTGCCAGCAGCCAAAGGGACAGGGTTAATGAGCAGTTCTTC.

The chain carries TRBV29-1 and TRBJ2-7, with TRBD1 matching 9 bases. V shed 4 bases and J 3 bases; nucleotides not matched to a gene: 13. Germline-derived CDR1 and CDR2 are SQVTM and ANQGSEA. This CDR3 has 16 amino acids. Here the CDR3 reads CSVAGDRGTGFYEQYF. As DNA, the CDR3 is TGCAGCGTTGCTGGGGACCGAGGGACAGGGTTCTACGAGCAGTACTTC.

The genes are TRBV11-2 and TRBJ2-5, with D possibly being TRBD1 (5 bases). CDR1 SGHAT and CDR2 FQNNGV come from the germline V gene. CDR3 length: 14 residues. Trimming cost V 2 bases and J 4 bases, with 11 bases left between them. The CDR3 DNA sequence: TGTGCCAGCAGCTTACCAAGGGGCGGAGAGACCCAGTACTTC. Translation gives CASSLPRGGETQYF.

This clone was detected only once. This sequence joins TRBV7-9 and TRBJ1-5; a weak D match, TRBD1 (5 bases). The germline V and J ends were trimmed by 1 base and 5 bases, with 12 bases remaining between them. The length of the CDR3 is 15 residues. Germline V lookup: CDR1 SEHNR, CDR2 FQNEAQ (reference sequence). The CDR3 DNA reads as TGTGCCAGCAGCTTAGGAGGGCCGGGGGATCAGCCCCAGCATTTT. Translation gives CASSLGGPGDQPQHF.

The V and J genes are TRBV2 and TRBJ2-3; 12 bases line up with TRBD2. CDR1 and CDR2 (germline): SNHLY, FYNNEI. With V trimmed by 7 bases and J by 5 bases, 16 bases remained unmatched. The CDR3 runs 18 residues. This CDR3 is CASKQTWLAGGEVDTQYF. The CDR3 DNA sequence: TGTGCCAGCAAGCAAACATGGCTAGCGGGAGGGGAGGTAGATACGCAGTATTTT.

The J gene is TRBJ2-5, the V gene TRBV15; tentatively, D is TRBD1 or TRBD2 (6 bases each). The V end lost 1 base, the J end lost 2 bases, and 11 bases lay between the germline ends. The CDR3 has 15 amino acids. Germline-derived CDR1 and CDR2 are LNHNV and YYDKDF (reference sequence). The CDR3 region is CATSRGGAGQETQYF. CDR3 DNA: TGTGCCACCAGCAGAGGGGGGGCAGGACAAGAGACCCAGTACTTC. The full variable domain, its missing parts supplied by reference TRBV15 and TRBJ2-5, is DAMVIQNPRYQVTQFGKPVTLSCSQTLNHNVMYWYQQKSSQAPKLLFHYYDKDFNNEADTPDNFQSRRPNTSFCFLDIRSPGLGDTAMYLCATSRGGAGQETQYFGPGTRLLVL.

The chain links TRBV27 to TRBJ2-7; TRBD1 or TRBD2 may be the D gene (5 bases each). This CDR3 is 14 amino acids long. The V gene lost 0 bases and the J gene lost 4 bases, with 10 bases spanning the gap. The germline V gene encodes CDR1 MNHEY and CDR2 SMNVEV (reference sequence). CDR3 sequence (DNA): TGTGCCAGCAGTTTATCGGGGGAGTCTTACGAGCAGTACTTC. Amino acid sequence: CASSLSGESYEQYF.

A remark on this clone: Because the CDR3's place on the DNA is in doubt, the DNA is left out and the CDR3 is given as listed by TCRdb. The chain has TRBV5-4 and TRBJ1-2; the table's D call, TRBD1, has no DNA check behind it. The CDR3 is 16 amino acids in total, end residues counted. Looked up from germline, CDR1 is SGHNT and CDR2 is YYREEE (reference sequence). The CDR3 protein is CASSSSTGTGGYGYTF.

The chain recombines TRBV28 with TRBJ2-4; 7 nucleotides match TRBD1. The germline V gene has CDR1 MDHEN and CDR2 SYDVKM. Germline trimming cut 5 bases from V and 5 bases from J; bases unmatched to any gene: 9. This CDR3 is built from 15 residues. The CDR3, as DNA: TGTGCCAGCAGTACTCCCTGGGACAGTGAAAACATTCAGTACTTC. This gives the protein CASSTPWDSENIQYF.

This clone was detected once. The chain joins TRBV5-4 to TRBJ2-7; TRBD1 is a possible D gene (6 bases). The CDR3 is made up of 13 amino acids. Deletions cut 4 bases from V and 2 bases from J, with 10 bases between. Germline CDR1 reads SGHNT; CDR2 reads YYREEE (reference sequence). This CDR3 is CASSRQDAYEQYF. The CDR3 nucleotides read TGTGCCAGCAGCCGACAGGACGCCTACGAGCAGTACTTC.

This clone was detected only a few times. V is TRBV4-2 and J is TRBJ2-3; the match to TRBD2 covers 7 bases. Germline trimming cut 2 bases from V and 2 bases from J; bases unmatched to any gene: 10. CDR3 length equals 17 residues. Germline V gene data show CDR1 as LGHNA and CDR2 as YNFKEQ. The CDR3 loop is CASSQSLTSPPTDTQYF. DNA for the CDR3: TGTGCCAGCAGCCAATCCTTGACTAGCCCACCCACAGATACGCAGTATTTT.

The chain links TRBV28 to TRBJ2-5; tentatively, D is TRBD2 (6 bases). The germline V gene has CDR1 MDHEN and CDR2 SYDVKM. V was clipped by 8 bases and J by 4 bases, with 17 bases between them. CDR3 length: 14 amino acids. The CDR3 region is CASGRSGGGETQYF. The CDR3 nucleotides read TGTGCCAGCGGCAGATCCGGGGGTGGAGAGACCCAGTACTTC.

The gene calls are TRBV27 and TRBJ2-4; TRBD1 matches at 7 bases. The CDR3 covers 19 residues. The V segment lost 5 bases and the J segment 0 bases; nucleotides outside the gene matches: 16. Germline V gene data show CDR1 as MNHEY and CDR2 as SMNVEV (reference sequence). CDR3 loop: CASSPDRDSDPLAKNIQYF. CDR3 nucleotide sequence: TGTGCCAGCAGTCCCGACCGGGACAGCGATCCGCTAGCCAAAAACATTCAGTACTTC.

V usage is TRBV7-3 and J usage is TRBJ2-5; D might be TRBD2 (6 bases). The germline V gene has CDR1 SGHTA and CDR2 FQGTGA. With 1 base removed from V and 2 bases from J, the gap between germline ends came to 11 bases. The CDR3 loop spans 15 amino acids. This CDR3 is CASSLIGGAQETQYF. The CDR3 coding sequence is TGTGCCAGCAGCTTAATTGGCGGGGCACAAGAGACCCAGTACTTC.

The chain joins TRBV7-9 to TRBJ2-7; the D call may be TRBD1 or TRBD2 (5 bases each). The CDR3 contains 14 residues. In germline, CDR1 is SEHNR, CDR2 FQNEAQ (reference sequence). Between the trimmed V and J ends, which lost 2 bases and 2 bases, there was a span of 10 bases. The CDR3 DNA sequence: TGTGCCAGCAGCTTACCGGGGCTTCCCTACGAGCAGTACTTC. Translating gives CASSLPGLPYEQYF. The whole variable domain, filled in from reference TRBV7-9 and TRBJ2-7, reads DTGVSQNPRHKITKRGQNVTFRCDPISEHNRLYWYRQTLGQGPEFLTYFQNEAQLEKSRLLSDRFSAERPKGSFSTLEIQRTEQGDSAMYLCASSLPGLPYEQYFGPGTRLTVT.

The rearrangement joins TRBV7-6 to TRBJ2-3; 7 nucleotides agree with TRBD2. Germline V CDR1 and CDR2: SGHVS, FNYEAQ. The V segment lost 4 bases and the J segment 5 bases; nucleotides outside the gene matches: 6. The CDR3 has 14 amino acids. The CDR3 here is CASSSGSSGDTQYF. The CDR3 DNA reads TGTGCCAGCAGCTCAGGCTCTAGCGGAGATACGCAGTATTTT.

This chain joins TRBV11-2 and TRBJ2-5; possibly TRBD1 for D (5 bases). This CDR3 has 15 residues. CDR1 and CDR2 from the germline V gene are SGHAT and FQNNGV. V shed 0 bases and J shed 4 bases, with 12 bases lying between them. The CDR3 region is CASSLDGAYTETQYF. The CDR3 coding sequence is TGTGCCAGCAGCTTAGATGGGGCTTACACAGAGACCCAGTACTTC.

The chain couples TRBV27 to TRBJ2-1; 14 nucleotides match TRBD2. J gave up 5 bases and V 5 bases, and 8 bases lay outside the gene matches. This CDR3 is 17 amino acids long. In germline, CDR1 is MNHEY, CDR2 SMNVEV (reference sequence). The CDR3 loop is CASSDLPGLAGDNEQFF. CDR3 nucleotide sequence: TGTGCCAGCAGTGATCTCCCGGGACTAGCGGGGGACAATGAGCAGTTCTTC.

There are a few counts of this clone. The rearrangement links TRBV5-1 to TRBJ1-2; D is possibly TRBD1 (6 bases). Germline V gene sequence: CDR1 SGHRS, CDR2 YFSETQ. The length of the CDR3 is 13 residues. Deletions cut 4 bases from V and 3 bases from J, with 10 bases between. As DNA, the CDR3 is TGCGCCAGCAGCCCACGGACAGACTATGGCTACACCTTC. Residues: CASSPRTDYGYTF.